One sample yielded the 14 T cell receptor beta chains listed below, sequenced in a study of human T cells and chemical hapten exposure. MiXCR was run by TCRdb on the RACE reads, yielding one entry per CDR3 protein. The sample gives over 130,000 distinct CDR3 sequences, about 11% of which show up once; 1.3% to 1.5% is in the top ten. Time point reported: patch test 2, 6 weeks after DPC sensitization. This sample's treatment: therapeutic diphenylcyclopropenone sensitization with weekly scalp DPC. This material consisted of whole blood, taken in connection with sensitization to the hapten diphenylcyclopropenone (DPC). The receptors shown here come from a woman between 50 and 59 years old with alopecia areata. Some clones in this sample may be carry-over from other donors' samples.

As regards this clonotype: The junction shows a germline mismatch at one end, possibly a read error. The rearrangement links TRBV7-9 to TRBJ2-3, with D possibly being TRBD1 or TRBD2 (5 bases each). Germline loops: CDR1 SEHNR, CDR2 FQNEAQ (reference sequence). The CDR3 sequence is 15 residues long. In DNA, the CDR3 is TGTGCCTGCAGCTTAGCCAGGGACGTCACAGATACGCAGTATTTT. Protein product: CACSLARDVTDTQYF. The full variable domain, completed using reference TRBV7-9 and TRBJ2-3, is DTGVSQNPRHKITKRGQNVTFRCDPISEHNRLYWYRQTLGQGPEFLTYFQNEAQLEKSRLLSDRFSAERPKGSFSTLEIQRTEQGDSAMYLCACSLARDVTDTQYFGPGTRLTVL.

This clonotype was counted a few times. The V and J genes are TRBV14 and TRBJ2-1, with 10 bases aligning to TRBD2. Trimming at V came to 5 bases and at J to 3 bases, leaving 25 bases not matched to a gene. The CDR3 length is 22 residues. Germline V gene sequence: CDR1 SGHDN, CDR2 FVKESK. The CDR3 protein is CASSFHSFQEWGTSGNYNEQFF. In DNA, the CDR3 is TGTGCCAGCAGCTTTCATTCCTTTCAGGAGTGGGGTACTAGCGGGAACTACAATGAGCAGTTCTTC.

This clonotype has more than one count but fewer than ten. The J gene is TRBJ2-7, the V gene TRBV28; 12 positions match TRBD2. Germline assignment: CDR1 MDHEN and CDR2 SYDVKM. V trimming: 4 bases; J trimming: 5 bases; junction bases outside the gene matches: 9. There are 16 residues in the CDR3. The CDR3 coding sequence is TGTGCCAGCAGTTACCCACGACTAGCGGGAGCAGACGAGCAGTACTTC. As protein: CASSYPRLAGADEQYF.

This clonotype was observed at least ten times. The chain recombines TRBV3-1 with TRBJ2-1; TRBD2 agrees at 9 bases. Germline lookup yields CDR1 LGHDT and CDR2 YNNKEL (reference sequence). This CDR3 comprises 21 residues. Trimming removed 2 bases from V and 2 bases from J; junction bases left unmatched: 19. For the CDR3, the DNA is TGTGCCAGCAGCCAACCTACAAGACGGAGCATTAGCGGGAGAACCTACAATGAGCAGTTCTTC. Residues: CASSQPTRRSISGRTYNEQFF.

This clonotype was seen a few times. V is TRBV12-3 or TRBV12-4 and J is TRBJ1-2; TRBD1 might be the D (6 bases). The germline V and J ends were trimmed by 5 bases and 4 bases, with 23 bases remaining between them. This CDR3 spans 17 amino acids. The CDR3 DNA follows: TGTGCCAGCAGTAGAAGAGGGGCACAGGGAAACCGCTATGGCTACACCTTC. It encodes CASSRRGAQGNRYGYTF.

This clonotype has at least ten counts. The chain employs TRBV6-2 or TRBV6-3 and TRBJ2-7; 9 nucleotides agree with TRBD1. V lost 7 bases to trimming and J lost 5 bases; unmatched junction nucleotides: 6. Germline CDR1 reads MNHEY; CDR2 reads SVGEGT. The CDR3 totals 13 residues. The CDR3 sequence: CASKGTGLHEQYF. CDR3 DNA: TGTGCCAGCAAAGGGACAGGGTTGCACGAGCAGTACTTC.

The chain combines TRBV12-3 or TRBV12-4 with TRBJ1-2; possible D gene TRBD1, 6 bases. The V end was cut by 2 bases, the J end by 5 bases, with 15 bases between. This CDR3 contains 15 residues. CDR3 residues: CASSLFGGAEYGYTF. The CDR3 DNA follows: TGTGCCAGCAGTTTATTTGGGGGCGCAGAATATGGCTACACCTTC.

The chain combines TRBV5-1 with TRBJ2-2, with D possibly being TRBD2 (5 bases). The CDR3 totals 13 residues. Germline CDR1 is SGHRS and CDR2 is YFSETQ. Trimming cost V 5 bases and J 1 base, with 6 bases left between them. Here the CDR3 DNA reads TGCGCCAGCAGAGGAGGGAACACCGGGGAGCTGTTTTTT. Translated, it gives CASRGGNTGELFF. Variable domain in full (rest from reference TRBV5-1 and TRBJ2-2): KAGVTQTPRYLIKTRGQQVTLSCSPISGHRSVSWYQQTPGQGLQFLFEYFSETQRNKGNFPGRFSGRQFSNSRSEMNVSTLELGDSALYLCASRGGNTGELFFGEGSRLTVL.

This clonotype was counted between two and nine times. V and J are TRBV5-1 and TRBJ2-3; 10 positions agree with TRBD2. The CDR3 is made up of 15 amino acids. Germline V gene lookup returns CDR1 SGHRS and CDR2 YFSETQ. With V trimmed by 5 bases and J by 3 bases, 6 bases remained unmatched. This CDR3 is CASRTLAGKTDTQYF. Written as DNA, the CDR3 is TGCGCCAGCAGGACACTAGCGGGGAAAACAGATACGCAGTATTTT.

The rearrangement uses TRBV5-1 and TRBJ1-1; 8 bases are shared with TRBD1. Per the germline V gene, CDR1 is SGHRS and CDR2 is YFSETQ. J gave up 1 base and V 2 bases, and 7 bases lay outside the gene matches. CDR3 size: 16 residues. In nucleotides, the CDR3 is TGCGCCAGCAGCTTAGCGCAGGGGGCGCCGAACACTGAAGCTTTCTTT. It specifies CASSLAQGAPNTEAFF. Drawing the rest from reference TRBV5-1 and TRBJ1-1, the complete variable domain is KAGVTQTPRYLIKTRGQQVTLSCSPISGHRSVSWYQQTPGQGLQFLFEYFSETQRNKGNFPGRFSGRQFSNSRSEMNVSTLELGDSALYLCASSLAQGAPNTEAFFGQGTRLTVV.

This clonotype turned up a few times. The genes are TRBV7-3 and TRBJ2-1; 11 positions match TRBD2. The CDR3 has 15 residues. V was pared by 5 bases and J by 2 bases, with 2 bases of the junction left unmatched. Germline assignment: CDR1 SGHTA and CDR2 FQGTGA. The CDR3 DNA sequence: TGTGCCAGCAGCCTAGCGGGAGGAGCCTACAATGAGCAGTTCTTC. Translated: CASSLAGGAYNEQFF.

The rearrangement links TRBV9 to TRBJ2-1; 8 bases are a match to TRBD2. Losses at the gene ends were 4 bases for V and 1 base for J; bases not matched to a gene: 4. CDR1 is SGDLS and CDR2 is YYNGEE in the germline V gene. This CDR3 contains 15 residues. This CDR3 reads CASSTSGRSYNEQFF. CDR3 nucleotide sequence: TGTGCCAGCAGCACAAGCGGGAGATCCTACAATGAGCAGTTCTTC.

Worth noting for this clonotype: A much larger clone is a single base away; this may be a read error. V and J are TRBV4-2 and TRBJ2-4; D perhaps matches TRBD2 (5 bases). Germline assignment: CDR1 LGHNA and CDR2 YNFKEQ. The length of the CDR3 is 15 residues. CDR3 residues: CASSQDSLAKIIQYF. The CDR3 DNA is TGTGCCAGCAGCCAAGATTCCCTAGCCAAAATCATTCAGTACTTC.

This clonotype was detected only a few times. The chain has TRBV5-4 and TRBJ2-2, with 11 nucleotides matching TRBD2. Germline assignment: CDR1 SGHNT and CDR2 YYREEE (reference sequence). This CDR3 spans 18 amino acids. V lost 4 bases and J lost 3; bases outside the gene matches: 11. The CDR3 loop reads CASSREPGTSGYTGELFF. The DNA of the CDR3 is TGTGCCAGCAGCAGGGAGCCCGGGACTAGCGGATACACCGGGGAGCTGTTTTTT.